Listed here are 32 T cell receptor beta chains from one sample, sequenced in a study of neurological immune-mediated disorders. In TCRdb, the 5' RACE reads were re-called with MiXCR into one record per CDR3 protein. The data contain about 90,000 distinct CDR3 sequences, about 12% of them singletons. Time point noted: longitudinal time-point 2. The source material was PBMCs. The receptors shown here come from a female donor with HTLV-1-associated myelopathy (HAM/TSP).

This clonotype was observed many times. This chain connects TRBV4-1 to TRBJ2-7; 13 bases match TRBD2. Germline trimming cut 1 base from V and 7 bases from J; bases unmatched to any gene: 7. Germline CDR1 and CDR2: MGHRA and YSYEKL. The CDR3 extends over 16 amino acids. DNA of the CDR3: TGCGCCAGCAGCCAAGCAGGACTAGCGGGGGCAGGGGAGCAGTACTTC. It specifies CASSQAGLAGAGEQYF.

This clonotype was seen ten or more times. The rearrangement links TRBV12-3 or TRBV12-4 to TRBJ2-7; 8 positions agree with TRBD1. The CDR3 extends over 14 amino acids. Germline trimming cut 2 bases from V and 5 bases from J; bases unmatched to any gene: 5. DNA for the CDR3: TGTGCCAGCAGTTTAATGCAGGGGGCAAACGAGCAGTACTTC. This sequence encodes CASSLMQGANEQYF.

Many counts were recorded for this clonotype. This chain joins TRBV12-3 or TRBV12-4 and TRBJ2-6; D might be TRBD1 (7 bases). The CDR3 loop spans 19 amino acids. Deletions cut 6 bases from V and 2 bases from J, with 23 bases between. The CDR3 DNA reads as TGTGCCAGCAGACGCCGACGACAGGGACTTTTACCTGGGGCCAACGTCCTGACTTTC. Encoded protein: CASRRRRQGLLPGANVLTF.

This clonotype was seen repeatedly, ten times or more. The V gene is TRBV5-1, the J gene TRBJ2-3, with D hard to call. Trimming stripped 1 base from V and 6 bases from J, with 9 bases between. Germline CDR1 is SGHRS and CDR2 is YFSETQ. This CDR3 comprises 13 residues. The DNA for the CDR3 is TGCGCCAGCAGCTTGTTGGGCCAGGATACGCAGTATTTT. It specifies CASSLLGQDTQYF.

This clonotype has more than one count but fewer than ten. The CDR3 reads CASTFTPGANEQFF. DNA for the CDR3: TGTGCCAGCACCTTTACCCCAGGGGCCAATGAGCAGTTCTTC. The rearrangement uses TRBV12-3 or TRBV12-4 and TRBJ2-1; a possible D gene is TRBD1 (6 bases). V was trimmed by 7 bases and J by 6 bases, leaving 16 bases between them. The CDR3 runs to 14 residues.

As to this clonotype: A much larger clone lies a single base off, so this may be a read error. The chain uses TRBV12-3 or TRBV12-4 and TRBJ2-2; 9 bases are shared with TRBD2. The V and J ends lost 7 bases and 3 bases, in that order; junction bases with no gene match: 12. This CDR3 region has 17 residues. This chain's CDR3 is CASTWQRGDLDTGELFF. The CDR3 DNA reads TGTGCCAGCACCTGGCAGCGGGGGGACCTGGACACCGGGGAGCTGTTTTTT.

Ten or more counts support this clonotype. V gene TRBV15 combines with J gene TRBJ1-1, with D perhaps TRBD1 (5 bases). Germline V gene sequence: CDR1 LNHNV, CDR2 YYDKDF (reference sequence). The CDR3 has 13 amino acids. V was cut by 1 base and J by 5 bases, with 8 bases left in between. CDR3 residues: CATSRVGVTEAFF. In DNA, the CDR3 is TGTGCCACCAGCAGAGTGGGGGTTACTGAAGCTTTCTTT.

Points on this clonotype: Since a much larger clone is just one base distant, this may be a read error. The rearrangement uses TRBV9 and TRBJ2-7; TRBD1 might be the D (6 bases). This CDR3 spans 16 amino acids. The ends were cut back, 0 bases at V and 3 bases at J, with 16 bases in the middle. The germline CDR1 and CDR2 sequences are SGDLS and YYNGEE. The CDR3 coding sequence is TGTGCCAGCAGCGTAGGTCCCGGGACAATCAGCTACGAGCAGTACTTC. Translation gives CASSVGPGTISYEQYF. The variable domain in full, with the rest retrieved from reference TRBV9 and TRBJ2-7, is DSGVTQTPKHLITATGQRVTLRCSPRSGDLSVYWYQQSLDQGLQFLIQYYNGEERAKGNILERFSAQQFPDLHSELNLSSLELGDSALYFCASSVGPGTISYEQYFGPGTRLTVT.

This clonotype was seen repeatedly, ten times or more. The chain couples TRBV18 to TRBJ2-3; 9 bases align to TRBD1. V shed 3 bases, J shed 2 bases, and the junction held 9 bases outside the gene matches. CDR1 and CDR2 from the germline V gene are KGHSH and LQKENI. This CDR3 has 17 amino acids. CDR3 bases: TGTGCCAGCTCACCCATGCCATGGACAGGGGTCACAGATACGCAGTATTTT. It encodes CASSPMPWTGVTDTQYF.

At least ten counts were recorded for this clonotype. The chain has TRBV12-3 or TRBV12-4 and TRBJ2-1; D uncertain. V shed 8 bases and J shed 4 bases, with 6 bases lying between them. This CDR3 has 11 amino acids. This CDR3 is CASGLYNEQFF. CDR3 nucleotide sequence: TGTGCCAGCGGCCTATACAATGAGCAGTTCTTC.

The sample holds many counts of this clonotype. The chain is built from TRBV3-1 and TRBJ2-1; D is uncertain. V shed 4 bases and J shed 6 bases, with 7 bases lying between them. Germline loops: CDR1 LGHDT, CDR2 YNNKEL (reference sequence). The CDR3 sequence is 12 residues long. In DNA form, the CDR3 reads TGTGCCAGCAGCCCGGGCCCCAATGAGCAGTTCTTC. Translating gives CASSPGPNEQFF.

This clonotype was recorded at least ten times. This chain uses TRBV6-5 with TRBJ1-4, with 7 bases identical to TRBD1. The J segment lost 8 bases and the V segment lost 6 bases, leaving 6 bases of the junction unmatched. Per the germline V gene, CDR1 is MNHEY and CDR2 is SVGAGI. The CDR3 covers 13 residues. CDR3 amino acids: CASSNRGYEKLFF. Here the CDR3 DNA reads TGTGCCAGCAGCAACAGGGGATACGAAAAACTGTTTTTT.

This clonotype was detected ten times or more. The rearrangement links TRBV5-1 to TRBJ1-3; D is unclear. The CDR3 runs to 15 residues. V lost 1 base and J 0 bases, leaving 8 bases between the germline ends. Per germline, CDR1 SGHRS and CDR2 YFSETQ. In DNA, the CDR3 is TGCGCCAGCAGCTTGACGGGATACTCTGGAAACACCATATATTTT. Protein: CASSLTGYSGNTIYF.

In its sample, this clonotype was seen many times. V is TRBV28 and J is TRBJ2-7, with TRBD2 as a possible D gene (7 bases). The CDR3 totals 14 residues. V lost 4 bases and J lost 2, with 12 bases in between. Germline CDR1 and CDR2: MDHEN and SYDVKM. CDR3 DNA sequence: TGTGCCAGCAGTTGGTTAGGGGGGGCCTACGAGCAGTACTTC. This codes for CASSWLGGAYEQYF.

In its sample, this clonotype was seen many times. V gene TRBV4-1 combines with J gene TRBJ2-7; possibly TRBD2 for D (5 bases). Germline lookup yields CDR1 MGHRA and CDR2 YSYEKL. V lost 0 bases and J 1 base, leaving 10 bases between the germline ends. The CDR3 loop spans 15 amino acids. CDR3 in DNA: TGCGCCAGCAGCCAAGATCTAGCCGGATCCTACGAGCAGTACTTC. Protein product: CASSQDLAGSYEQYF.

Many counts were recorded for this clonotype. The genes are TRBV27 and TRBJ2-7, with 7 bases fitting TRBD1. Per germline, CDR1 MNHEY and CDR2 SMNVEV (reference sequence). V was clipped by 5 bases and J by 8 bases; unmatched bases: 9. The CDR3 consists of 13 residues. DNA for the CDR3: TGTGCCAGCAGTCGAGATCGGACAGGACAGCAGTACTTC. Residues: CASSRDRTGQQYF.

This clonotype was seen more than once but under ten times. The rearrangement uses TRBV28 and TRBJ2-6, with D tentatively TRBD1 (6 bases). Trimming shortened V by 11 bases and J by 3 bases, and 14 bases separated the two germline ends. The CDR3 loop spans 14 amino acids. Looked up from germline, CDR1 is MDHEN and CDR2 is SYDVKM. CDR3 sequence (DNA): TGTGCCGCGATACAGGGCAATGGGGCCAACGTCCTGACTTTC. This translates into CAAIQGNGANVLTF.

The table lists this clonotype with many counts. The chain has TRBV5-1 and TRBJ2-3; TRBD1 matches 7 bases. In germline, CDR1 is SGHRS, CDR2 YFSETQ. The CDR3 consists of 14 residues. Germline trimming cut 7 bases from V and 4 bases from J; bases unmatched to any gene: 9. DNA for the CDR3: TGCGCCAGCCGAATCGGGACAGCTCCAGATACGCAGTATTTT. This gives the protein CASRIGTAPDTQYF.

This clonotype was detected many times. The rearrangement uses TRBV10-3 and TRBJ2-3, with 8 bases matching TRBD1. The germline CDR1 and CDR2 sequences are ENHRY and SYGVKD. V lost 2 bases to trimming and J lost 3 bases; unmatched junction nucleotides: 7. This CDR3 is 16 amino acids long. The CDR3 reads CAISEPGTGWTDTQYF. The CDR3 DNA reads as TGTGCCATCAGTGAGCCGGGGACAGGATGGACAGATACGCAGTATTTT.

The rearrangement uses TRBV20-1 and TRBJ2-2, with 9 bases lining up with TRBD1. Germline V CDR1 and CDR2: DFQATT, SNEGSKA (reference sequence). Trimming cost V 5 bases and J 0 bases; bases outside gene matches: 7. This CDR3 has 16 residues. CDR3 nucleotide sequence: TGCAGTGCTTACCCGGGACAGGGAACGAACACCGGGGAGCTGTTTTTT. Its protein product is CSAYPGQGTNTGELFF.

This clonotype was found many times. This rearrangement joins TRBV2 to TRBJ1-2, with TRBD1 identical over 7 bases. The J segment lost 4 bases and the V segment lost 7 bases, leaving 12 bases of the junction unmatched. The CDR3 length is 15 residues. The germline V gene encodes CDR1 SNHLY and CDR2 FYNNEI. CDR3 nucleotides: TGTGCCAGCACCAGGGGGAGGGGAGGTAGCTATGGCTACACCTTC. Residues: CASTRGRGGSYGYTF.

As regards this clonotype: Being one base from a much bigger clone, this may be a read error. V gene TRBV18 combines with J gene TRBJ2-3; TRBD2 is a possible D gene (6 bases). The CDR3 has 16 amino acids. With 5 bases removed from V and 0 bases from J, the gap between germline ends came to 15 bases. CDR1 and CDR2 (germline): KGHSH, LQKENI. The CDR3 nucleotides are TGTGCCAGCTCAACAATAGCTAGCGCAAGCACAGATACGCAGTATTTT. Translation: CASSTIASASTDTQYF. Combining the CDR3 with reference TRBV18 and TRBJ2-3 gives the whole variable domain NAGVMQNPRHLVRRRGQEARLRCSPMKGHSHVYWYRQLPEEGLKFMVYLQKENIIDESGMPKERFSAEFPKEGPSILRIQQVVRGDSAAYFCASSTIASASTDTQYFGPGTRLTVL.

This clonotype was counted ten times or more. The V and J genes are TRBV6-2 or TRBV6-3 and TRBJ2-1; D not certain. Trimming pared 7 bases from V and 2 bases from J, leaving 15 bases between. Germline V gene data show CDR1 as MNHEY and CDR2 as SVGEGT. The CDR3 contains 15 residues. The CDR3 sequence is CASTASGGPYNEQFF. The CDR3 nucleotides are TGTGCCAGCACCGCATCGGGCGGTCCCTACAATGAGCAGTTCTTC.

The table lists this clonotype with many counts. The DNA for the CDR3 is TGTGCCAGCAAACCCCGCGGGGGAGCCTACAATGAGCAGTTCTTC. Its protein is CASKPRGGAYNEQFF. The chain links TRBV12-3 or TRBV12-4 to TRBJ2-1; 7 bases agree with TRBD2. This CDR3 spans 15 amino acids. V shed 7 bases, J shed 2 bases, and the junction held 8 bases outside the gene matches.

The table lists this clonotype with many counts. The rearrangement uses TRBV20-1 and TRBJ2-2, with TRBD2 matching 13 bases. After removal of 6 bases from V and 2 bases from J, the junction contained 6 bases not matched to a gene. Germline V gene sequence: CDR1 DFQATT, CDR2 SNEGSKA (reference sequence). The CDR3 is 16 residues long. The CDR3 nucleotides are TGCAGTGCCCTTGGACTAGCGGGGGTCAACACCGGGGAGCTGTTTTTT. Translating it yields CSALGLAGVNTGELFF.

This clonotype has just a few counts. This rearrangement joins TRBV10-3 to TRBJ2-5, with TRBD2 matching over 10 bases. V shed 4 bases and J 2 bases; nucleotides not matched to a gene: 4. This CDR3 has 15 amino acids. Germline values: CDR1 ENHRY, CDR2 SYGVKD. CDR3 in amino acids: CAISASGGKQETQYF. The CDR3 nucleotides read TGTGCCATCAGTGCTAGCGGGGGAAAACAAGAGACCCAGTACTTC.

This clonotype was recorded at least ten times. The gene calls are TRBV7-2 and TRBJ2-6; 12 bases align to TRBD2. With V trimmed by 5 bases and J by 4 bases, 6 bases remained unmatched. CDR1 is SGHTA, CDR2 FQGNSA, per germline. The CDR3 length is 17 residues. The CDR3 DNA follows: TGTGCCAGCAGCCTACTAGCGGGGGGCAGCGGGGCCAACGTCCTGACTTTC. Protein: CASSLLAGGSGANVLTF. Combining the CDR3 with reference TRBV7-2 and TRBJ2-6 gives the whole variable domain GAGVSQSPSNKVTEKGKDVELRCDPISGHTALYWYRQSLGQGLEFLIYFQGNSAPDKSGLPSDRFSAERTGGSVSTLTIQRTQQEDSAVYLCASSLLAGGSGANVLTFGAGSRLTVL.

This clonotype was seen ten or more times. This chain joins TRBV20-1 and TRBJ1-1; D gene unclear. Germline V gives CDR1 DFQATT, CDR2 SNEGSKA (reference sequence). The CDR3 sequence is 14 residues long. V lost 2 bases, J lost 4 bases, and 14 bases lay in between. The CDR3 here is CSARHPRKGTEAFF. The CDR3 DNA reads TGCAGTGCTAGACACCCCCGGAAGGGCACTGAAGCTTTCTTT.

This clonotype has at least ten counts. The CDR3 nucleotides are TGTGCCACACGACGGGGGTTATATAGCAATCAGCCCCAGCATTTT. Encoded protein: CATRRGLYSNQPQHF. The V call is TRBV6-5, the J call TRBJ1-5, with D possibly TRBD1 on 5 matching bases. CDR3 length: 15 residues. CDR1 and CDR2 (germline): MNHEY, SVGAGI. V gave up 10 bases and J gave up 0 bases, with 16 bases separating them.

There are many counts of this clonotype. The rearrangement links TRBV10-3 to TRBJ2-3; 10 bases map to TRBD2. The CDR3 covers 14 residues. Losses at the gene ends were 6 bases for V and 4 bases for J; bases not matched to a gene: 4. From germline, CDR1 is ENHRY and CDR2 SYGVKD. The DNA for the CDR3 is TGTGCCATCAGAGGGCTAGCGGGGGCAGATACGCAGTATTTT. Amino acids: CAIRGLAGADTQYF.

This clonotype was counted ten times or more. The chain employs TRBV5-1 and TRBJ2-2, with a possible D match to TRBD1 (7 bases). The CDR3 loop spans 14 amino acids. Germline CDR1 reads SGHRS; CDR2 reads YFSETQ. Trimming stripped 4 bases from V and 7 bases from J, with 14 bases between. The CDR3 is CASSPRGDDGELFF. CDR3 bases: TGCGCCAGCAGCCCCAGGGGGGATGACGGGGAGCTGTTTTTT.

This chain connects TRBV7-6 to TRBJ2-3; D might be TRBD2 (6 bases). Germline CDR1 and CDR2: SGHVS and FNYEAQ. This CDR3 contains 16 residues. The V end was cut by 5 bases, the J end by 3 bases, with 18 bases between. The CDR3 region has the DNA TGTGCCAGCAGCGACGCCGGGGTAGCGGAAACAGATACGCAGTATTTT. Amino acids: CASSDAGVAETDTQYF.